One sample yielded the 20 T cell receptor beta chains listed below, sequenced in a study of human T cells and chemical hapten exposure. Time point: patch test 2, 6 weeks after DPC sensitization. The treatment was: therapeutic diphenylcyclopropenone sensitization with weekly scalp DPC. TCRdb re-derived calls from the RACE reads in MiXCR, one entry per CDR3 protein. This sample has about 140,000 distinct CDR3 sequences, with roughly 10% found just once. This specimen consisted of whole blood, obtained in connection with sensitization to the hapten diphenylcyclopropenone (DPC). These receptors were obtained from a woman aged 50 to 60 with alopecia areata. Some clones in this sample may be carry-over from other donors' samples.

This clonotype has more than one count but fewer than ten. This chain uses TRBV29-1 with TRBJ1-5, with D perhaps matching TRBD1 (5 bases). The CDR3 length is 12 residues. Looked up from germline, CDR1 is SQVTM and CDR2 is ANQGSEA. The V and J ends lost 4 bases and 2 bases respectively, with 6 bases between them. The CDR3 DNA reads as TGCAGCGTTGGGGACGGCAATCAGCCCCAGCATTTT. This translates into CSVGDGNQPQHF. The full variable domain, completed using reference TRBV29-1 and TRBJ1-5, is SAVISQKPSRDICQRGTSLTIQCQVDSQVTMMFWYRQQPGQSLTLIATANQGSEATYESGFVIDKFPISRPNLTFSTLTVSNMSPEDSSIYLCSVGDGNQPQHFGDGTRLSIL.

The CDR3: CASSPQAGTYNEQFF. The CDR3 DNA follows: TGTGCCAGCAGCCCTCAAGCGGGAACATACAATGAGCAGTTCTTC. V and J are TRBV7-2 and TRBJ2-1; 7 positions agree with TRBD2. With 5 bases clipped from V and 4 bases from J, the junction kept 8 bases outside the gene matches. The V gene's germline CDR1 is SGHTA and CDR2 FQGNSA. The CDR3 extends over 15 amino acids.

This clonotype was found a few times. The chain couples TRBV7-8 to TRBJ2-7; 8 nucleotides agree with TRBD2. Germline V gene lookup returns CDR1 SGHVS and CDR2 FQNEAQ. With 6 bases clipped from V and 4 bases from J, the junction kept 8 bases outside the gene matches. The CDR3 has 14 amino acids. The CDR3 coding sequence is TGTGCCAGCAGTTTTAGCGGGGCGACGTACGAGCAGTACTTC. Its translation: CASSFSGATYEQYF.

V gene TRBV3-1 combines with J gene TRBJ2-1; D is ambiguous. The CDR3 consists of 16 residues. Between the trimmed V and J ends, which lost 4 bases and 1 base, there was a span of 14 bases. The germline CDR1 and CDR2 sequences are LGHDT and YNNKEL (reference sequence). In nucleotides, the CDR3 is TGTGCCAGCAGCCTACAGCTCCTGAGGTCCTACAATGAGCAGTTCTTC. It specifies CASSLQLLRSYNEQFF.

In this sample, this clonotype turned up many times. The V call is TRBV20-1, the J call TRBJ2-3, with 7 bases lining up with TRBD2. This CDR3 has 14 amino acids. Germline CDR1 DFQATT, CDR2 SNEGSKA (reference sequence). V was clipped by 3 bases and J by 4 bases; unmatched bases: 7. The DNA of the CDR3 is TGCAGTGCTAGTAGGTTAGCGGGCCCAGATACGCAGTATTTT. Residues: CSASRLAGPDTQYF.

There are a few counts of this clonotype. The rearrangement links TRBV27 to TRBJ2-1, with D possibly matching TRBD2 (8 bases). V lost 3 bases to trimming and J lost 6 bases, with 15 bases between them. This CDR3 has 15 amino acids. Germline CDR1 is MNHEY and CDR2 is SMNVEV (reference sequence). Here the CDR3 reads CASSFSGKGANEQFF. Written as DNA, the CDR3 is TGTGCCAGCAGTTTTAGCGGGAAGGGGGCCAATGAGCAGTTCTTC.

The rearrangement links TRBV15 to TRBJ2-2, with D uncertain. The CDR3 is 16 residues long. Trimming cost V 0 bases and J 0 bases, with 8 bases left between them. Germline V lookup: CDR1 LNHNV, CDR2 YYDKDF (reference sequence). The chain's CDR3 is CATSRDASPNTGELFF. The CDR3 region has the DNA TGTGCCACCAGCAGAGATGCGAGCCCGAACACCGGGGAGCTGTTTTTT. The full variable domain, in which reference TRBV15 and TRBJ2-2 provide the parts outside the CDR3, is DAMVIQNPRYQVTQFGKPVTLSCSQTLNHNVMYWYQQKSSQAPKLLFHYYDKDFNNEADTPDNFQSRRPNTSFCFLDIRSPGLGDTAMYLCATSRDASPNTGELFFGEGSRLTVL.

This clonotype was seen ten or more times. V is TRBV6-6 and J is TRBJ2-7; D remains ambiguous. V was shortened by 6 bases and J by 6 bases, with 12 bases between the two germline ends. The germline gives CDR1 MNHNY, CDR2 SVGAGI (reference sequence). The CDR3 has 12 residues. Written as DNA, the CDR3 is TGTGCCAGCAGCCAACTGGGCTCCGAGCAGTACTTC. Translating gives CASSQLGSEQYF.

The rearrangement links TRBV12-3 or TRBV12-4 to TRBJ1-5, with D maybe TRBD1 (5 bases). CDR3 length: 15 amino acids. V lost 3 bases and J lost 3, with 12 bases in between. The CDR3 loop reads CASSFGGASNQPQHF. CDR3 coding DNA: TGTGCCAGCAGTTTTGGAGGGGCTTCCAATCAGCCCCAGCATTTT.

This clonotype was seen ten or more times. The chain has TRBV29-1 and TRBJ1-2, with D tentatively TRBD1 (5 bases). This CDR3 is built from 13 residues. Trimming took 7 bases from V and 4 from J, leaving 16 bases between them. The germline gives CDR1 SQVTM, CDR2 ANQGSEA. The CDR3 loop is CSAGHPGSYGYTF. CDR3 DNA sequence: TGCAGCGCCGGACACCCGGGGAGCTATGGCTACACCTTC. The full variable domain, in which reference TRBV29-1 and TRBJ1-2 provide the parts outside the CDR3, is SAVISQKPSRDICQRGTSLTIQCQVDSQVTMMFWYRQQPGQSLTLIATANQGSEATYESGFVIDKFPISRPNLTFSTLTVSNMSPEDSSIYLCSAGHPGSYGYTFGSGTRLTVV.

The chain carries TRBV24-1 and TRBJ2-3, with a possible D match to TRBD1 (5 bases). The CDR3 loop spans 16 amino acids. Trimming removed 3 bases at V and 2 bases at J, with 14 bases between. CDR1 KGHDR and CDR2 SFDVKD come from the germline V gene. The DNA of the CDR3 is TGTGCCACCAGTGATAGGGGTGCGGCCCTCACAGATACGCAGTATTTT. Translating it yields CATSDRGAALTDTQYF.

The chain combines TRBV3-1 with TRBJ2-1; 7 bases agree with TRBD2. Unmatched junction bases numbered 8, after V lost 3 bases and J lost 9 bases. The CDR3 runs to 14 residues. The germline V gene has CDR1 LGHDT and CDR2 YNNKEL (reference sequence). The CDR3 sequence is CASSQATSSGEQFF. The CDR3 nucleotides read TGTGCCAGCAGCCAGGCGACTAGCTCGGGTGAGCAGTTCTTC.

This clonotype was observed a few times. The V call is TRBV27, the J call TRBJ2-5; tentatively, D is TRBD1 (6 bases). The CDR3 runs 15 residues. V lost 6 bases, J lost 1 base, and 15 bases lay in between. Germline lookup yields CDR1 MNHEY and CDR2 SMNVEV (reference sequence). This CDR3 is CASRRRGGGQETQYF. As DNA, the CDR3 is TGTGCCAGCAGACGTAGAGGGGGTGGCCAAGAGACCCAGTACTTC.

The chain employs TRBV2 and TRBJ2-4; 7 nucleotides line up with TRBD1. The germline V gene has CDR1 SNHLY and CDR2 FYNNEI. Trimming took 8 bases from V and 1 from J; bases not matched to a gene: 8. The CDR3 consists of 15 residues. The CDR3, as DNA: TGTGCCAGCGTATTTGGGGACAGCGCCAAAAACATTCAGTACTTC. Translated, it gives CASVFGDSAKNIQYF. The whole variable domain, remainder taken from reference TRBV2 and TRBJ2-4, is EPEVTQTPSHQVTQMGQEVILRCVPISNHLYFYWYRQILGQKVEFLVSFYNNEISEKSEIFDDQFSVERPDGSNFTLKIRSTKLEDSAMYFCASVFGDSAKNIQYFGAGTRLSVL.

The genes are TRBV5-1 and TRBJ1-6; D is possibly TRBD1 (5 bases). V lost 7 bases to trimming and J lost 7 bases, with 12 bases between them. The CDR3 has 13 residues. Germline CDR1 SGHRS, CDR2 YFSETQ. The CDR3 DNA sequence: TGCGCCAGCGCGGTCCAGGGAAATTCACCCCTCCACTTT. It specifies CASAVQGNSPLHF.

This clonotype was counted only a few times. The genes are TRBV20-1 and TRBJ2-1, with 8 bases that match TRBD2. CDR3 length equals 16 residues. The germline gives CDR1 DFQATT, CDR2 SNEGSKA (reference sequence). The V segment lost 4 bases and the J segment 0 bases; nucleotides outside the gene matches: 8. CDR3 sequence: CSAKISGIRSYNEQFF. In nucleotides, the CDR3 is TGCAGTGCTAAAATTAGCGGGATCCGCTCCTACAATGAGCAGTTCTTC.

V and J are TRBV27 and TRBJ2-1; 7 bases line up with TRBD2. This CDR3 region has 14 residues. CDR1 is MNHEY and CDR2 is SMNVEV in the germline V gene (reference sequence). After removal of 8 bases from V and 1 base from J, the junction contained 5 bases not matched to a gene. The CDR3 DNA reads TGTGCCAGCCGGAGGCGGGAGTCCTACAATGAGCAGTTCTTC. Translating it yields CASRRRESYNEQFF.

This clonotype was seen repeatedly, ten times or more. The chain employs TRBV2 and TRBJ2-2, with 10 nucleotides matching TRBD2. This CDR3 contains 20 residues. Per germline, CDR1 SNHLY and CDR2 FYNNEI. V trimming: 4 bases; J trimming: 1 base; junction bases outside the gene matches: 15. CDR3 coding DNA: TGTGCCAGCAGTGGAGAGGGGAACCTAGCGGGAGTGGTGAACACCGGGGAGCTGTTTTTT. Its translation is CASSGEGNLAGVVNTGELFF.

The V call is TRBV12-3 or TRBV12-4, the J call TRBJ1-2; tentative D call: TRBD1 (5 bases). Trimming stripped 5 bases from V and 6 bases from J, with 13 bases between. There are 13 residues in the CDR3. The CDR3 sequence: CASSHGRGDGYTF. In nucleotides, the CDR3 is TGTGCCAGCAGTCACGGGAGGGGCGATGGCTACACCTTC.

The sample holds a few counts of this clonotype. Here the CDR3 reads CATRWANTGELFF. The CDR3 coding sequence is TGTGCCACTCGGTGGGCGAACACCGGGGAGCTGTTTTTT. The rearrangement uses TRBV6-2 or TRBV6-3 and TRBJ2-2, with D uncertain. Trimming removed 10 bases from V and 0 bases from J, with 9 bases in between. The germline CDR1 and CDR2 sequences are MNHEY and SVGEGT. The CDR3 is 13 residues long.